The 4 T cell receptor beta chains below were found in one sample sequenced in a study of patients and donors after allogeneic stem cell transplantation. TCRdb itself ran the RT-PCR reads through MiXCR, one entry per CDR3 protein. The sample yields roughly 200,000 distinct CDR3 sequences, roughly 38% seen once. Specimen: blood, either unsorted or a sorted T cell fraction (not recorded which). Receptors were obtained from a human donor who was either an allogeneic HSCT recipient or a stem cell or donor lymphocyte infusion donor (not recorded which). It is not recorded whose cells these are; they may come from a transplant donor.

The table lists this clonotype with a few counts. CDR3 sequence: CASSLGTTYEQYF. CDR3 nucleotide sequence: TGCGCCAGCAGCTTGGGGACTACCTACGAGCAGTACTTC. This sequence joins TRBV5-1 and TRBJ2-7, with D perhaps matching TRBD2 (6 bases). CDR1 is SGHRS, CDR2 YFSETQ, per germline. The CDR3 spans 13 residues. The V and J ends lost 0 bases and 2 bases respectively, with 6 bases between them.

The chain has TRBV12-3 or TRBV12-4 and TRBJ2-5, with 15 nucleotides matching TRBD2. CDR3 length: 15 residues. The trim removed 9 bases at V and 4 bases at J, leaving 6 bases unmatched. The CDR3 region is CASRTSGGAGETQYF. The CDR3 DNA is TGTGCCAGTAGGACTAGCGGGGGGGCCGGAGAGACCCAGTACTTC.

This clonotype turned up a few times. The chain uses TRBV28 and TRBJ2-1, with a possible D match to TRBD2 (5 bases). V was pared by 7 bases and J by 0 bases, with 19 bases between. CDR3 length equals 17 residues. CDR1 and CDR2 (germline): MDHEN, SYDVKM. CDR3 region: CASKPHLVGSSYNEQFF. CDR3 sequence (DNA): TGTGCCAGCAAACCCCATCTCGTGGGGAGCTCCTACAATGAGCAGTTCTTC.

V is TRBV29-1 and J is TRBJ1-2; no clear D gene. The CDR3 loop spans 12 amino acids. The ends were cut back, 2 bases at V and 2 bases at J, with 6 bases in the middle. The germline gives CDR1 SQVTM, CDR2 ANQGSEA. The CDR3 reads CSVELQNYGYTF. In DNA, the CDR3 is TGCAGCGTTGAATTACAGAACTATGGCTACACCTTC.